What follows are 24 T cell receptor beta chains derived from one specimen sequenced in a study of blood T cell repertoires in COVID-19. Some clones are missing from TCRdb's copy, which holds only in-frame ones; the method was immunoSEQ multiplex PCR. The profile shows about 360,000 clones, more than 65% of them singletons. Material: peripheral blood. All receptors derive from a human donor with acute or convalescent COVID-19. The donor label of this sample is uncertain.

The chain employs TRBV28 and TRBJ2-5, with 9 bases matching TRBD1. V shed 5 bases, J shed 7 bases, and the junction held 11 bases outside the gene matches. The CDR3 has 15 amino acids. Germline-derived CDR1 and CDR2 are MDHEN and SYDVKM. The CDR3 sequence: CASSEDRGYGGTQYF. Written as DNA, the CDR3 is TGTGCCAGCAGTGAGGACAGGGGATATGGAGGGACCCAGTACTTC.

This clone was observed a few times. The CDR3 loop is CASSQPGVRGNTIYF. The DNA for the CDR3 is TGCGCCAGCAGCCAACCGGGAGTAAGAGGAAACACCATATATTTT. The chain has TRBV4-1 and TRBJ1-3, with D uncertain. V gave up 2 bases and J gave up 4 bases, with 12 bases separating them. The CDR3 sequence is 15 residues long. CDR1 MGHRA and CDR2 YSYEKL come from the germline V gene.

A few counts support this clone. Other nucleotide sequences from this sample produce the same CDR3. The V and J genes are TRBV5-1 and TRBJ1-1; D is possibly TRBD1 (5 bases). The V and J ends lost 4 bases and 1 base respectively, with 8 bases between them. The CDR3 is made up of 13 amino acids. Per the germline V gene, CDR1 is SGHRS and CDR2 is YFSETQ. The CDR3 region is CASSLTGNTEAFF. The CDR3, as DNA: TGCGCCAGCAGCCTCACAGGGAACACTGAAGCTTTCTTT.

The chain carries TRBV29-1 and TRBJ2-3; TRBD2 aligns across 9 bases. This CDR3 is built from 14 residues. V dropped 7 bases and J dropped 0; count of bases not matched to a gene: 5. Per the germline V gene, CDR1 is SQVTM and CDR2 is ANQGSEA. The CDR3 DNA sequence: TGCAGCGCTCAGCGGGAGGAAAGCACAGATACGCAGTATTTT. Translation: CSAQREESTDTQYF.

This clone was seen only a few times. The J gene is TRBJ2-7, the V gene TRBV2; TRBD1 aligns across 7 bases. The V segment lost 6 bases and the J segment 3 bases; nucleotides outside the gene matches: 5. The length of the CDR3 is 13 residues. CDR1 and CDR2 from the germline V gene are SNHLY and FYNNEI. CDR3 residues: CASRTQGIYEQYF. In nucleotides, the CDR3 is TGTGCCAGCAGGACACAGGGGATCTACGAGCAGTACTTC.

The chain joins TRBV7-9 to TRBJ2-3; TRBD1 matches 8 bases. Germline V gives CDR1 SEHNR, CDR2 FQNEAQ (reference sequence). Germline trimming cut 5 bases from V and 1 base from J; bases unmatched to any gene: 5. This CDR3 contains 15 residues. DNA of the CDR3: TGTGCCAGCAGCCAACAGGGGGGAGGCACAGATACGCAGTATTTT. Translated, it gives CASSQQGGGTDTQYF.

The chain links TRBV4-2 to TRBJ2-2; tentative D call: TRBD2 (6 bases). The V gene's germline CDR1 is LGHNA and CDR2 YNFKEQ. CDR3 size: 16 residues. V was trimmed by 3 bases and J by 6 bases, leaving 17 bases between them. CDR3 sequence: CASSHSGVHLAGELFF. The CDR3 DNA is TGTGCCAGCAGCCATTCGGGGGTTCATTTAGCCGGGGAGCTGTTTTTT.

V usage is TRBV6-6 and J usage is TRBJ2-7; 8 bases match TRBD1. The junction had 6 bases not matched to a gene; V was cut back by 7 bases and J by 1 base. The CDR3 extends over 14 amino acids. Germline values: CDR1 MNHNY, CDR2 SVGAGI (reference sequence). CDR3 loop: CASNRGDFSYEQYF. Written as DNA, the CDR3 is TGTGCCAGCAACAGGGGGGATTTTTCCTACGAGCAGTACTTC.

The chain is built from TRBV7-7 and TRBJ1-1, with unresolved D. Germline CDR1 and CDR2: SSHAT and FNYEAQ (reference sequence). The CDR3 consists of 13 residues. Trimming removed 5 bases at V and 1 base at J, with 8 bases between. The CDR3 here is CASSAIKNTEAFF. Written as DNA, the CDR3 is TGTGCCAGCAGCGCGATAAAGAACACTGAAGCTTTCTTT.

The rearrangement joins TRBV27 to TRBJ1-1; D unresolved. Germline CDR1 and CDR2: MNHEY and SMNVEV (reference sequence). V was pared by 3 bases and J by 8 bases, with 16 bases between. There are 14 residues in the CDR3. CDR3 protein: CASSFIGADKEAFF. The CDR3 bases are TGTGCCAGCAGTTTTATAGGAGCAGATAAGGAAGCTTTCTTT.

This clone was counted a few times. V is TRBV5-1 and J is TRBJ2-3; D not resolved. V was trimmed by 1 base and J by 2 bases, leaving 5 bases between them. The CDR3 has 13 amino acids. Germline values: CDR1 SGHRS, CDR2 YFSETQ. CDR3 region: CASSLTVTDTQYF. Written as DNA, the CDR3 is TGCGCCAGCAGCTTGACAGTCACAGATACGCAGTATTTT.

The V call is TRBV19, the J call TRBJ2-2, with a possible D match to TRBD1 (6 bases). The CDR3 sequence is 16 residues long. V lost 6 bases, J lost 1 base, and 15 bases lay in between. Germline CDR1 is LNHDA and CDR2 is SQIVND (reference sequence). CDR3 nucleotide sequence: TGTGCCAGTAGGCCGGTTGGGACAAGGAACACCGGGGAGCTGTTTTTT. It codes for CASRPVGTRNTGELFF.

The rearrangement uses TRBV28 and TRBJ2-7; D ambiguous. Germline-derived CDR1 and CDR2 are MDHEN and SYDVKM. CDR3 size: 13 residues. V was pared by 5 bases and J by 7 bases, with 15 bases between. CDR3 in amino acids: CASSLLSSGEQYF. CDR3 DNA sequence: TGTGCCAGCAGTCTTCTCAGTTCGGGTGAGCAGTACTTC. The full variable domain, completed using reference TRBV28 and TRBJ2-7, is DVKVTQSSRYLVKRTGEKVFLECVQDMDHENMFWYRQDPGLGLRLIYFSYDVKMKEKGDIPEGYSVSREKKERFSLILESASTNQTSMYLCASSLLSSGEQYFGPGTRLTVT.

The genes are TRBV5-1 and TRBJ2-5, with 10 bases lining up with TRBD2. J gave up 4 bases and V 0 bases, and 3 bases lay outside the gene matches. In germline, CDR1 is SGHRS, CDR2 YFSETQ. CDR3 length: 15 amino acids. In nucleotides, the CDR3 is TGCGCCAGCAGCTTGGTGGGACTAGCGATAGAGACCCAGTACTTC. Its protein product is CASSLVGLAIETQYF.

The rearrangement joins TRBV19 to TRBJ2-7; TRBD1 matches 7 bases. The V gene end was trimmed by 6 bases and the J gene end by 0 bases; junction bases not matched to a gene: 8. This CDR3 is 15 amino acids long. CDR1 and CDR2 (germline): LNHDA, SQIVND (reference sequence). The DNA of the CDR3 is TGTGCCAGTAGCCTACCCGGGACAGCCTCCTACGAGCAGTACTTC. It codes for CASSLPGTASYEQYF.

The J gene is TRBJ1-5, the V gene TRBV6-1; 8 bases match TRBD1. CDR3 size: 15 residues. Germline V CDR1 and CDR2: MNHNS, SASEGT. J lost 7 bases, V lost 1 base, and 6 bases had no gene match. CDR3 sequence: CASSEEDRAYQPQHF. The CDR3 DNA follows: TGTGCCAGCAGTGAAGAGGACAGGGCATACCAGCCCCAGCATTTT.

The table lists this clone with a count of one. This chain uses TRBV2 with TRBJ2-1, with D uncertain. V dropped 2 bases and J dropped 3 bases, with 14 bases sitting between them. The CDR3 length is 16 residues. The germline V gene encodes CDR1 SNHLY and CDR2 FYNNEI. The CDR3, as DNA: TGTGCCAGCAGTGAACTAGAAAATAAAGTCTACAATGAGCAGTTCTTC. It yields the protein CASSELENKVYNEQFF.

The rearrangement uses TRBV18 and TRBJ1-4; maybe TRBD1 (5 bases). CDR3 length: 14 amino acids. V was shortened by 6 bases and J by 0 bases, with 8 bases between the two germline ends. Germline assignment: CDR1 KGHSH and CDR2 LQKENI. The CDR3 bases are TGTGCCAGCTCCCGACAGTCAACTAATGAAAAACTGTTTTTT. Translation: CASSRQSTNEKLFF.

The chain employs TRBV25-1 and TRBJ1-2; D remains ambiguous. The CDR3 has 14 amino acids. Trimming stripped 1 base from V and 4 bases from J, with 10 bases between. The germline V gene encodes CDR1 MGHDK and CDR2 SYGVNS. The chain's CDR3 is CASSESRVAYGYTF. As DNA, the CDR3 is TGTGCCAGCAGTGAATCCCGGGTAGCCTATGGCTACACCTTC.

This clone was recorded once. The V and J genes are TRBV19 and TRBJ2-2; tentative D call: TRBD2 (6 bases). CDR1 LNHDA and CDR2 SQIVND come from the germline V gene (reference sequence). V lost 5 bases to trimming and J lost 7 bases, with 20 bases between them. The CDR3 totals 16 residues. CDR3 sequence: CASSAWASVEGGELFF. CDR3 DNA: TGTGCCAGTAGTGCCTGGGCTAGCGTCGAAGGCGGGGAGCTGTTTTTT. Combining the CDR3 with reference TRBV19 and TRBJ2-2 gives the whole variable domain DGGITQSPKYLFRKEGQNVTLSCEQNLNHDAMYWYRQDPGQGLRLIYYSQIVNDFQKGDIAEGYSVSREKKESFPLTVTSAQKNPTAFYLCASSAWASVEGGELFFGEGSRLTVL.

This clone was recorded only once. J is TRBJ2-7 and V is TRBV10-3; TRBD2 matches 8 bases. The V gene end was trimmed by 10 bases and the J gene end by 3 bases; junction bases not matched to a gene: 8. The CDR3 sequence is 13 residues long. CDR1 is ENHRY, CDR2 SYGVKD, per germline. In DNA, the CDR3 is TGTGCCAAACCGGGACTAGAAAACTACGAGCAGTACTTC. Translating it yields CAKPGLENYEQYF.

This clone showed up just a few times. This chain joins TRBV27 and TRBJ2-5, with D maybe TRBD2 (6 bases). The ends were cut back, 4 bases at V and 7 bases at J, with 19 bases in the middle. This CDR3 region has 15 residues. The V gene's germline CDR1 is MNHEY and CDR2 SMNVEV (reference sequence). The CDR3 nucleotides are TGTGCCAGCAGTTCACACCGGGACTCTCAGCGGACCCAGTACTTC. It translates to CASSSHRDSQRTQYF.

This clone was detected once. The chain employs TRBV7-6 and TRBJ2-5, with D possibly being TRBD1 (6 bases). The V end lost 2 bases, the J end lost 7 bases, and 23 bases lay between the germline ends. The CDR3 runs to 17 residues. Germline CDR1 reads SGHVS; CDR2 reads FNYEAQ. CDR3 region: CASSLPGGQTTRSTQYF. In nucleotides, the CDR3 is TGTGCCAGCAGCTTACCGGGCGGACAGACTACCCGATCGACCCAGTACTTC.

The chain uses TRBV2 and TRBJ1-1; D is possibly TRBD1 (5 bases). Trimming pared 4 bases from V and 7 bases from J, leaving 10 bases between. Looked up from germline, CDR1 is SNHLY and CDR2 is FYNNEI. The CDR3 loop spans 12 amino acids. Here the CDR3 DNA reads TGTGCCAGCAGTGCGCAGGGTCTTGAAGCTTTCTTT. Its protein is CASSAQGLEAFF. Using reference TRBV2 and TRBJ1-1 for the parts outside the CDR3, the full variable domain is EPEVTQTPSHQVTQMGQEVILRCVPISNHLYFYWYRQILGQKVEFLVSFYNNEISEKSEIFDDQFSVERPDGSNFTLKIRSTKLEDSAMYFCASSAQGLEAFFGQGTRLTVV.